This note documents a single T cell receptor (beta chain) sequence. V shed 5 bases and J shed 9 bases, with 11 bases lying between them. The length of the CDR3 is 11 residues. The germline gives CDR1 DFQATT, CDR2 SNEGSKA (reference sequence). Quantitative barcoded 5'-RACE was used to prepare TCR beta libraries. TCRdb reanalysed the 5' RACE reads using MiXCR and keeps one entry per CDR3 protein. The data contain about 24,000 distinct CDR3 sequences, under 15% of them singletons. The data are from a study of CD8 T cells in ankylosing spondylitis. The sequence derives from a male donor with ankylosing spondylitis or in good health (not recorded which). Sample: blood. This sequence joins TRBV20-1 and TRBJ2-1; TRBD1 is a possible D gene (5 bases). In DNA form, the CDR3 reads TGCAGTGCTTATTGGGGCGGTGAGCAGTTCTTC. Protein product: CSAYWGGEQFF.